A selection of T cell receptor beta chains follows, all from one sample in a study of T cell responses to AZD1222 COVID-19 vaccine. Sequenced by immunoSEQ multiplex PCR; TCRdb stores in-frame clones only, minus some. Among around 130,000 clones listed, more than 75% were seen once. This sample comprised peripheral blood, obtained 28 days after the second AZD1222 dose. These receptors were obtained from an adult who received the AZD1222 COVID-19 vaccine. CDR3s include the opening cysteine and the closing phenylalanine or tryptophan. The D gene is left open where the match is weak. Not all rows give a size; the values are once, few, many and, for expanded clones, a class.

>TRBJ2-1|-|TRBV19|once
TGTGCCTGTTCCGACGTACCCTGGGATGAGCAGTTCTTC
CACSDVPWDEQFF
>TRBJ2-3|-|TRBV6-2/TRBV6-3|-
TGTGCCAGCAGTTACCTTACGGGGATCACAGATACGCAGTATTTT
CASSYLTGITDTQYF
>TRBJ1-1|TRBD1|TRBV7-2|-
TGTGCCAGCAGCTTAGACAGGGGCGTCGCCACTGAAGCTTTCTTT
CASSLDRGVATEAFF
>TRBJ2-2|TRBD2|TRBV7-3|-
TGTGCCAGCAGCTCTACCCTGGCTAGCGGGGTTGCGGCCGGGGAGCTGTTTTTT
CASSSTLASGVAAGELFF
>TRBJ2-7|-|TRBV19|many
TGTGCCAGTAGTTGGGGGGTCGGATCTGAGCAGTACTTC
CASSWGVGSEQYF
>TRBJ1-2|-|TRBV6-2/TRBV6-3|-
TGTGCCAGCAGTTCGGATAAGAAGGGCTACACCTTC
CASSSDKKGYTF
>TRBJ1-6|-|TRBV28|once
TGTGCCGGAAACCACGACTATAATTCACCCCTCCACTTT
CAGNHDYNSPLHF
>TRBJ2-7|TRBD1|TRBV14|once
TGTGCCAGCAGCCAAGAGGGACAGGGCTACGAGCAGTACTTC
CASSQEGQGYEQYF
>TRBJ2-1|-|TRBV28|few
TGTGCCAGCAGACGGGGTGTCTCCTACAATGAGCAGTTCTTC
CASRRGVSYNEQFF
>TRBJ1-1|-|TRBV13|-
TGTGCCAGCAGCTCGGACCCAAACACTGAAGCTTTCTTT
CASSSDPNTEAFF
>TRBJ2-1|TRBD2|TRBV29-1|-
TGCAGCGGGACTAGCACCTACAATGAGCAGTTCTTC
CSGTSTYNEQFF
>TRBJ1-2|TRBD1|TRBV30|-
TGTGCCTGGAGTCCCGGGACAGGGAGGGTTTTATATGGCTACACCTTC
CAWSPGTGRVLYGYTF
>TRBJ1-3|-|TRBV28|few
TGTGCCAGCAGTTACACGTACTCTGGAAACACCATATATTTT
CASSYTYSGNTIYF
>TRBJ1-1|-|TRBV7-8|-
TGTGCCAGCAGCGGGCCGGACGGGATGAACACTGAAGCTTTCTTT
CASSGPDGMNTEAFF
>TRBJ1-2|-|TRBV6-5|-
TGTGCCAGCAGTTACGAGGGGTCCGTCTATGGCTACACCTTC
CASSYEGSVYGYTF
>TRBJ2-7|TRBD2|TRBV11-2|-
TGTGCCAGCAGCGCGGGGGGCGAGCAGTACTTC
CASSAGGEQYF
>TRBJ1-1|TRBD1|TRBV28|-
TGTGCCAGCAGTCTGATACAGGGGTACTACTCTGAAGCTTTCTTT
CASSLIQGYYSEAFF
>TRBJ1-3|TRBD1|TRBV28|-
TGTGCCAGCAGTACCCCCGGACAGGGTAACACCATATATTTT
CASSTPGQGNTIYF
>TRBJ2-2|-|TRBV18|-
TGTGCCAGCTCAGTCACAGGGATCGTAGGCACCGGGGAGCTGTTTTTT
CASSVTGIVGTGELFF
>TRBJ2-2|-|TRBV19|-
TGTGCCAGTAGAGGCAGAAACACCGGGGAGCTGTTTTTT
CASRGRNTGELFF
>TRBJ1-5|-|TRBV28|-
TGTGCCAGTAAGACGGAGTATAGCAATCAGCCCCAGCATTTT
CASKTEYSNQPQHF
>TRBJ1-2|-|TRBV5-1|-
TGCGCCAGCAGCCGGGGTGGTGTTTATGGCTACACCTTC
CASSRGGVYGYTF
>TRBJ2-7|-|TRBV28|-
TGTGCCAGCAGACGGGACTACGAGCAGTACTTC
CASRRDYEQYF
>TRBJ2-3|-|TRBV6-2/TRBV6-3|once
TGTGCCAGCAGTTACCTTGGAGATACGCAGTATTTT
CASSYLGDTQYF
>TRBJ2-7|TRBD1|TRBV5-6|-
TGTGCCAGCAGCGCTAACCCGGGACAGGGCTCCTACGAGCAGTACTTC
CASSANPGQGSYEQYF
>TRBJ2-7|TRBD1|TRBV6-4|-
TGTGCCGCCCAGCCTCCCAGGACAGGAAGCTCCTACGAGCAGTACTTC
CAAQPPRTGSSYEQYF
>TRBJ1-5|-|TRBV29-1|few
TGCAGCGTAGGGATTGACAGCAATCAGCCCCAGCATTTT
CSVGIDSNQPQHF
>TRBJ2-3|-|TRBV3-1/TRBV3-2|few
TGTGCCAGCAGCCACCGAGGGTCAGATACGCAGTATTTT
CASSHRGSDTQYF
>TRBJ2-3|TRBD2|TRBV24-1|-
TGTGCCACCTCATACGGGACTAGCGGGGGAGTCCCTGATACGCAGTATTTT
CATSYGTSGGVPDTQYF
>TRBJ2-7|TRBD2|TRBV3-1/TRBV3-2|-
TGTGCCACCGCGGGTGCGCGGGGGTTAGGCGAGCAGTACTTC
CATAGARGLGEQYF
>TRBJ2-7|-|TRBV7-9|few
TGTGCCAGCAGCTCCCGACGCCTTGCAGGGGAGCAGTACTTC
CASSSRRLAGEQYF
>TRBJ1-5|-|TRBV21-1|-
TGTGCCAGCAGCAGAGATTTGACAGGCCGCAATCAGCCCCAGCATTTT
CASSRDLTGRNQPQHF
>TRBJ2-7|-|TRBV5-1|-
TGCGCCAGCAGCGCCGCGTCCTCGACAGACGTTCAGTACTTC
CASSAASSTDVQYF
>TRBJ2-3|TRBD2|TRBV7-2|once
TGTGCCAGCAGCCCAGCAGGCCGGGGGGGAGATACGCAGTATTTT
CASSPAGRGGDTQYF
>TRBJ1-5|-|TRBV3-1/TRBV3-2|-
TGTGCCAGCAGCCACGGCGATCAGCCCCAGCATTTT
CASSHGDQPQHF
>TRBJ2-1|TRBD2|TRBV19|few
TGTGCCAGTAGTATAGGCCCCCTGGCTAGCGGGATTTGGGGCAATGAGCAGTTCTTC
CASSIGPLASGIWGNEQFF
>TRBJ2-1|-|TRBV28|-
TGTGCCAGCAGTCAAGGTGAGCAGTTCTTC
CASSQGEQFF
>TRBJ1-6|TRBD1|TRBV11-1|-
TGTGCCAGCACGAACAGGGGGCATAATTCACCCCTCCACTTT
CASTNRGHNSPLHF
>TRBJ2-4|-|TRBV18|-
TGTGCCAGCTCACCAGGGACGAACGAGAGGCCAGGAAACATTCAGTACTTC
CASSPGTNERPGNIQYF
>TRBJ2-2|-|TRBV11-1|-
TGTGCCAGCAGCTTCTACAGAAACACCGGGGAGCTGTTTTTT
CASSFYRNTGELFF
>TRBJ2-1|TRBD2|TRBV30|-
TGTGCCTGGAGTTTACTTGCGGGGGGTATTGGCGAGCAGTTCTTC
CAWSLLAGGIGEQFF
>TRBJ2-5|-|TRBV11-2|-
TGTGCCAGCAGCTCTGCTGACTACCTCCAAGAGACCCAGTACTTC
CASSSADYLQETQYF
>TRBJ1-6|-|TRBV4-3|-
TGCGCCAGCAGCCACGTTCGGGGGGTGGATTCACCCCTCCACTTT
CASSHVRGVDSPLHF
>TRBJ1-1|TRBD1|TRBV28|once
TGTGCCAGCAGTACCCCAGGCAGGGGGGAAGCTTTCTTT
CASSTPGRGEAFF
>TRBJ1-3|-|TRBV28|-
TGTGCCAGCAGTGCCCTGGTCACCTCTGGAAACACCATATATTTT
CASSALVTSGNTIYF
>TRBJ1-6|-|TRBV3-1/TRBV3-2|once
TGTGCCAGCAGCCATGCAACAGGGAATTCACCCCTCCACTTT
CASSHATGNSPLHF
>TRBJ2-7|-|TRBV30|-
TGTGCCTGGAGTAGGCGCCAGGACTCCTACGAGCAGTACTTC
CAWSRRQDSYEQYF
>TRBJ2-1|-|TRBV21-1|-
TGTGCCAGCAGCATATTAGCGGACCTACTGAGTAATGAGCAGTTCTTC
CASSILADLLSNEQFF
>TRBJ1-1|TRBD1|TRBV7-8|-
TGTGCCAGCAGCCGAGGACAGGGGCTGGGGGACACTGAAGCTTTCTTT
CASSRGQGLGDTEAFF
>TRBJ2-7|-|TRBV10-3|-
TGTGCCACGGGACGGCCGGGGACCGTTCCCTACGAGCAGTACTTC
CATGRPGTVPYEQYF
>TRBJ2-7|-|TRBV7-9|-
TGTGCCAGCAGCTTAGCGGGGGACTCCTACGAGCAGTACTTC
CASSLAGDSYEQYF